This is a list of T cell receptor beta chains from one sample in a study of shared clonotypes between healthy human individuals. Sequencing used immunoSEQ multiplex PCR; TCRdb keeps in-frame clones, though not all of them. The table includes some 490,000 clones, approximately 82% detected once. The material sequenced was PBMCs. The source of these receptors is a woman between 40 and 50 years old in good health. Some clones in this sample may be carry-over from other donors' samples. CDR3s include the opening cysteine and the closing phenylalanine or tryptophan. The D gene is left open where the match is weak. Clone size appears in some rows only: once, few, many, or a class for an expanded clone.

size: NA
J: TRBJ2-1
V: TRBV4-2
D: TRBD2
CDR3: CASSSPGLEIYNEQFF
DNA: TGTGCCAGCAGCTCCCCAGGACTAGAGATTTACAATGAGCAGTTCTTC

size: many
J: TRBJ1-1
V: TRBV2
D: NA
CDR3: CASSEVESFF
DNA: TGTGCCAGCAGTGAAGTCGAATCTTTCTTT

size: NA
J: TRBJ2-1
V: TRBV6-1
D: NA
CDR3: CASRTGNVQFF
DNA: TGTGCCAGCAGGACCGGGAATGTGCAGTTCTTC

size: NA
J: TRBJ2-7
V: TRBV15
D: NA
CDR3: CATSRDPQGSYEQYF
DNA: TGTGCCACCAGCAGAGATCCCCAGGGGAGCTACGAGCAGTACTTC

size: NA
J: TRBJ1-2
V: TRBV2
D: NA
CDR3: CASSLKTVLGNGYTF
DNA: TGTGCCAGCAGTCTAAAGACAGTATTGGGAAATGGCTACACCTTC

size: NA
J: TRBJ1-6
V: TRBV2
D: NA
CDR3: CASSERGNSPLHF
DNA: TGTGCCAGCAGTGAGCGGGGAAATTCACCCCTCCACTTT

size: few
J: TRBJ1-2
V: TRBV7-9
D: NA
CDR3: CASSSDTNYGYTF
DNA: TGTGCCAGCAGCAGCGACACAAACTATGGCTACACCTTC

size: NA
J: TRBJ2-3
V: TRBV28
D: TRBD2
CDR3: CASSPWTSGRSSTQYF
DNA: TGTGCCAGCAGTCCTTGGACTAGCGGGAGATCATCTACGCAGTATTTT

size: NA
J: TRBJ2-7
V: TRBV7-9
D: TRBD1
CDR3: CASSPGTGSPSYEQYF
DNA: TGTGCCAGCAGCCCTGGGACAGGGTCTCCCTCCTACGAGCAGTACTTC

size: once
J: TRBJ1-2
V: TRBV9
D: TRBD1
CDR3: CASSAAGTGVIYGYTF
DNA: TGTGCCAGCAGCGCGGCAGGGACAGGAGTCATCTATGGCTACACCTTC

size: NA
J: TRBJ2-7
V: TRBV18
D: NA
CDR3: CASSPFTDTYEQYF
DNA: TGTGCCAGCTCACCATTCACGGATACCTACGAGCAGTACTTC

size: NA
J: TRBJ2-3
V: TRBV5-1
D: TRBD2
CDR3: CASSFSGRGSTDTQYF
DNA: TGCGCCAGCAGCTTTAGTGGGAGGGGTTCCACAGATACGCAGTATTTT

size: once
J: TRBJ2-7
V: TRBV15
D: TRBD1
CDR3: CATSRGYDRDYEQYF
DNA: TGTGCCACCAGCAGAGGGTATGACAGGGACTACGAGCAGTACTTC

size: NA
J: TRBJ2-7
V: TRBV5-4
D: NA
CDR3: CASSSQTSTYEQYF
DNA: TGTGCCAGCAGCTCCCAGACATCTACCTACGAGCAGTACTTC

size: few
J: TRBJ1-5
V: TRBV11-2
D: NA
CDR3: CASTLAADQPQHF
DNA: TGTGCCAGCACCCTGGCGGCCGATCAGCCCCAGCATTTT

size: NA
J: TRBJ2-5
V: TRBV5-1
D: NA
CDR3: CASSSGAGTPETQYF
DNA: TGCGCCAGCAGCTCCGGAGCCGGGACACCAGAGACCCAGTACTTC

size: NA
J: TRBJ1-2
V: TRBV18
D: TRBD1
CDR3: CASSTGTGANYGYTF
DNA: TGTGCCAGCTCAACTGGGACAGGGGCCAACTATGGCTACACCTTC

size: NA
J: TRBJ2-2
V: TRBV4-1
D: TRBD2
CDR3: CASSHLAGGRSGELFF
DNA: TGCGCCAGCAGCCATCTAGCGGGAGGTCGATCGGGGGAGCTGTTTTTT

size: NA
J: TRBJ1-1
V: TRBV28
D: NA
CDR3: CASRPHSPNTEAFF
DNA: TGTGCCAGCAGACCCCACTCCCCTAACACTGAAGCTTTCTTT

size: NA
J: TRBJ2-1
V: TRBV19
D: NA
CDR3: CASSGSGGRWVSEQFF
DNA: TGTGCCAGTAGTGGAAGCGGTGGGAGATGGGTCAGTGAGCAGTTCTTC

size: NA
J: TRBJ1-2
V: TRBV7-3
D: NA
CDR3: CASSPGPTPDGGYTF
DNA: TGTGCCAGCAGCCCGGGACCGACACCCGACGGTGGCTACACCTTC

size: NA
J: TRBJ2-1
V: TRBV29-1
D: NA
CDR3: CSVAKDSSNEQFF
DNA: TGCAGCGTTGCCAAGGACAGCAGCAATGAGCAGTTCTTC

size: few
J: TRBJ2-6
V: TRBV19
D: NA
CDR3: CASSTLTSGANVLTF
DNA: TGTGCCAGTAGTACCCTGACCTCTGGGGCCAACGTCCTGACTTTC

size: NA
J: TRBJ1-5
V: TRBV5-5
D: NA
CDR3: CASSFVAQGTNQPQHF
DNA: TGTGCCAGCAGCTTTGTAGCACAGGGCACCAATCAGCCCCAGCATTTT

size: few
J: TRBJ1-1
V: TRBV7-9
D: NA
CDR3: CASSLYLGNTEAFF
DNA: TGTGCCAGCAGCTTATACCTAGGGAACACTGAAGCTTTCTTT

size: NA
J: TRBJ2-3
V: TRBV5-6
D: TRBD2
CDR3: CASSLAGGLQANTQYF
DNA: TGTGCCAGCAGCTTGGCGGGAGGGCTCCAGGCGAATACGCAGTATTTT

size: NA
J: TRBJ2-7
V: TRBV7-9
D: NA
CDR3: CASSSAGASYEQYF
DNA: TGTGCCAGCAGCTCTGCAGGGGCCTCCTACGAGCAGTACTTC

size: NA
J: TRBJ2-1
V: TRBV4-3
D: TRBD2
CDR3: CASSQPGTRAHEQFF
DNA: TGCGCCAGCAGCCAACCCGGGACTAGGGCCCATGAGCAGTTCTTC

size: NA
J: TRBJ1-1
V: TRBV2
D: NA
CDR3: CASRADGPEAFF
DNA: TGTGCCAGCAGGGCCGACGGTCCTGAAGCTTTCTTT

size: NA
J: TRBJ2-7
V: TRBV25-1
D: NA
CDR3: CASSEGPGASEQYF
DNA: TGTGCCAGCAGTGAAGGCCCGGGGGCGAGTGAGCAGTACTTC

size: NA
J: TRBJ2-7
V: TRBV5-4
D: NA
CDR3: CASSSRAAPPDEQYF
DNA: TGTGCCAGCAGTTCCAGGGCGGCTCCTCCAGACGAGCAGTACTTC

size: few
J: TRBJ1-1
V: TRBV29-1
D: NA
CDR3: CSAQTGWGNTEAFF
DNA: TGCAGCGCCCAGACAGGTTGGGGGAACACTGAAGCTTTCTTT

size: NA
J: TRBJ2-1
V: TRBV27
D: NA
CDR3: CASSRVFQTSSYNEQFF
DNA: TGTGCCAGCAGTCGGGTATTCCAAACTAGCTCCTACAATGAGCAGTTCTTC

size: NA
J: TRBJ1-3
V: TRBV5-1
D: NA
CDR3: CASSSSTGSSGNTIYF
DNA: TGCGCCAGCAGCTCCTCCACAGGGAGCTCTGGAAACACCATATATTTT

size: NA
J: TRBJ2-1
V: TRBV28
D: NA
CDR3: CASSLAGVSSSYNEQFF
DNA: TGTGCCAGCAGTTTGGCGGGCGTATCGAGCTCCTACAATGAGCAGTTCTTC

size: NA
J: TRBJ2-3
V: TRBV9
D: NA
CDR3: CASSVGGVTDTQYF
DNA: TGTGCCAGCAGCGTAGGCGGGGTCACAGATACGCAGTATTTT

size: once
J: TRBJ2-5
V: TRBV5-5
D: NA
CDR3: CASSIGQLQETQYF
DNA: TGTGCCAGCAGCATCGGACAGCTACAAGAGACCCAGTACTTC

size: NA
J: TRBJ1-1
V: TRBV5-1
D: TRBD1
CDR3: CASSSVDRARYTEAFF
DNA: TGCGCCAGCAGCTCCGTGGACAGGGCCCGGTACACTGAAGCTTTCTTT

size: NA
J: TRBJ2-7
V: TRBV7-9
D: TRBD1
CDR3: CASSLGTGWLF
DNA: TGTGCCAGCAGCTTAGGGACAGGGTGGCTCTTC

size: once
J: TRBJ1-6
V: TRBV7-2
D: NA
CDR3: CASSQYFDSPLHF
DNA: TGTGCCAGCAGCCAATACTTCGATTCACCCCTCCACTTT

size: few
J: TRBJ1-5
V: TRBV28
D: NA
CDR3: CASSFEENQPQHF
DNA: TGTGCCAGCAGCTTTGAGGAGAATCAGCCCCAGCATTTT

size: NA
J: TRBJ2-1
V: TRBV7-7
D: NA
CDR3: CASSLDPSSYNEQFF
DNA: TGTGCTAGCAGCTTAGACCCGAGCTCCTACAATGAGCAGTTCTTC

size: once
J: TRBJ1-1
V: TRBV5-1
D: NA
CDR3: CASSLTGYTEAFF
DNA: TGCGCCAGCAGCTTAACAGGTTACACTGAAGCTTTCTTT

size: once
J: TRBJ2-1
V: TRBV7-9
D: TRBD2
CDR3: CASSRGVAGPRVDEQFF
DNA: TGTGCCAGCAGCAGGGGGGTAGCGGGACCGCGGGTCGATGAGCAGTTCTTC

size: NA
J: TRBJ1-1
V: TRBV7-2
D: NA
CDR3: CASSSNGNTEAFF
DNA: TGTGCCAGCAGCTCAAACGGGAACACTGAAGCTTTCTTT

size: once
J: TRBJ2-7
V: TRBV5-1
D: NA
CDR3: CASSWGETYEQYF
DNA: TGCGCCAGCAGCTGGGGGGAGACCTACGAGCAGTACTTC

size: NA
J: TRBJ2-3
V: TRBV20-1
D: NA
CDR3: CSAGLTDTQYF
DNA: TGCAGTGCCGGGCTCACAGATACGCAGTATTTT

size: NA
J: TRBJ1-2
V: TRBV7-9
D: TRBD1
CDR3: CASSPQGINGYTF
DNA: TGTGCCAGCAGCCCACAGGGGATTAACGGCTACACCTTC

size: NA
J: TRBJ1-2
V: TRBV5-1
D: NA
CDR3: CASSGDIGYGYTF
DNA: TGCGCCAGCAGCGGGGACATCGGCTATGGCTACACCTTC

size: NA
J: TRBJ1-4
V: TRBV28
D: TRBD1
CDR3: CASSLRGQDNEKLFF
DNA: TGTGCCAGCAGTTTAAGGGGACAGGATAATGAAAAACTGTTTTTT

size: NA
J: TRBJ2-6
V: TRBV7-3
D: NA
CDR3: CASSLDGNSGANVLTF
DNA: TGTGCCAGCAGCTTAGACGGAAACTCTGGGGCCAACGTCCTGACTTTC